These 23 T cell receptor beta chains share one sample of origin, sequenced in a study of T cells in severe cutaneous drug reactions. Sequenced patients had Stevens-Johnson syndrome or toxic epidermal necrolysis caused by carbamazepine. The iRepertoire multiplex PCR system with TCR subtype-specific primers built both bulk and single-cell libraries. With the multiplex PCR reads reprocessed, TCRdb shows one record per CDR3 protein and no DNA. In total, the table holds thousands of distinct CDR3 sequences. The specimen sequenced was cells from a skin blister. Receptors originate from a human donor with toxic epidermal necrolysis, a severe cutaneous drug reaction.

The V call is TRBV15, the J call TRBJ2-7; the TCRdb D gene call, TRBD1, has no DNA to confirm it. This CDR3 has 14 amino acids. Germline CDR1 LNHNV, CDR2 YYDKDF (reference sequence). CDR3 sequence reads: CATSPTRDHSEQYF.

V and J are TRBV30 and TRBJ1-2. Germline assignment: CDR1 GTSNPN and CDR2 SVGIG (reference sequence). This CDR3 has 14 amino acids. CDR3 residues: CAWRGAGPRYGYTF.

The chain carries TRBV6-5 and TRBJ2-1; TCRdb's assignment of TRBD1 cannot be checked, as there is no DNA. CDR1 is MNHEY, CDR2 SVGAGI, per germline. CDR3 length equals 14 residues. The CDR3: CASSSLSRLNEQFF.

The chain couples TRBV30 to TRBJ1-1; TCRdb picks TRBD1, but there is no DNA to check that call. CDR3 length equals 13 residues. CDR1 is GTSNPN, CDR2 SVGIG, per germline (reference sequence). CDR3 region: CAWGGGDETEAFF.

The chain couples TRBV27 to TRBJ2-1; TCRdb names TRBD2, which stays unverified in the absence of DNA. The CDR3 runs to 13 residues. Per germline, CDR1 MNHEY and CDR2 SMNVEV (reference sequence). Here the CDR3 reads CATMGAGANEQFF.

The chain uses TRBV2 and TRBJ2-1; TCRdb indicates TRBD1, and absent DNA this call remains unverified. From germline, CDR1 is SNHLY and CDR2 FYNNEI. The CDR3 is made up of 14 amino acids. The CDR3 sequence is CASRRTQLYNEQFF.

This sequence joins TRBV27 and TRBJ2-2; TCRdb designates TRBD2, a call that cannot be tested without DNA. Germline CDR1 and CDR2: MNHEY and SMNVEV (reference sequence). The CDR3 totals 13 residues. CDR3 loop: CASAAGYTGELFF.

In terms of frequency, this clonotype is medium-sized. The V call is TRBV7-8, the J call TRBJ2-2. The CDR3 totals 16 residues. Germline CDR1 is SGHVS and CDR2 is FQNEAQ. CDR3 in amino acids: CASSPGLSYHTGELFF. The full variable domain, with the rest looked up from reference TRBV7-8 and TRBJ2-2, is GAGVSQSPRYKVAKRGQDVALRCDPISGHVSLFWYQQALGQGPEFLTYFQNEAQLDKSGLPSDRFFAERPEGSVSTLKIQRTQQEDSAVYLCASSPGLSYHTGELFFGEGSRLTVL.

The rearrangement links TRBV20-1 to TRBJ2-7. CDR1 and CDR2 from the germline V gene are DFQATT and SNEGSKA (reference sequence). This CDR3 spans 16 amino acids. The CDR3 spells CSAREKAVCLTYEQYF.

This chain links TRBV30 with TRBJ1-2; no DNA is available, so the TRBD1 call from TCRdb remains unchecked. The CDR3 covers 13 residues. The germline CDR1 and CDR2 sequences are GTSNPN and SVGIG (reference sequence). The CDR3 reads CAWRGPASNGYTF.

The CDR3 region is CASSYRVENTEAFF. The chain has TRBV12-3 or TRBV12-4 and TRBJ1-1; TCRdb outputs TRBD1, but without DNA this stays unchecked. The CDR3 runs to 14 residues.

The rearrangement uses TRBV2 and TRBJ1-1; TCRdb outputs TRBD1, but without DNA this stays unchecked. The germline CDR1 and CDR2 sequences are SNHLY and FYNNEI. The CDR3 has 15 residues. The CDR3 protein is CASSEREGGSTEAFF. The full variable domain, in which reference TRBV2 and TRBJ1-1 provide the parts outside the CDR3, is EPEVTQTPSHQVTQMGQEVILRCVPISNHLYFYWYRQILGQKVEFLVSFYNNEISEKSEIFDDQFSVERPDGSNFTLKIRSTKLEDSAMYFCASSEREGGSTEAFFGQGTRLTVV.

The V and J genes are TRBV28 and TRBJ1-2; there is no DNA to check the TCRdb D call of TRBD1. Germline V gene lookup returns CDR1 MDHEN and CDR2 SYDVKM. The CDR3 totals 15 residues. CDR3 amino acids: CASSSNDRERNGYTF.

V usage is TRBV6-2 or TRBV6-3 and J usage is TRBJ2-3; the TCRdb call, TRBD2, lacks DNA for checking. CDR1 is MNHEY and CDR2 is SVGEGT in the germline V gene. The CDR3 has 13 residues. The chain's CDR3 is CASSPPYADTQYF.

The CDR3 protein is CASSPGIRSPLHF. The V gene is TRBV6-4, the J gene TRBJ1-6; TCRdb gives TRBD1 as the D gene, but with no DNA this cannot be confirmed. Looked up from germline, CDR1 is MRHNA and CDR2 is SNTAGT. The CDR3 is 13 residues long.

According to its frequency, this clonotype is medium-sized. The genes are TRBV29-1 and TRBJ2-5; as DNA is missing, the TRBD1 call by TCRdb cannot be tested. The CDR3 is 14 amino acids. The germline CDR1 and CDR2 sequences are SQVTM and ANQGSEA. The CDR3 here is CSVPGWDRAETQYF. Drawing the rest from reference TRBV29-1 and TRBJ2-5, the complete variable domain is SAVISQKPSRDICQRGTSLTIQCQVDSQVTMMFWYRQQPGQSLTLIATANQGSEATYESGFVIDKFPISRPNLTFSTLTVSNMSPEDSSIYLCSVPGWDRAETQYFGPGTRLLVL.

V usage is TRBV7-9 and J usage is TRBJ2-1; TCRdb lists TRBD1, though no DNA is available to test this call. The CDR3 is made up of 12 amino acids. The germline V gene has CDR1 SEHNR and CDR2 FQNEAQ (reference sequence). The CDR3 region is CASSPSGIEQFF.

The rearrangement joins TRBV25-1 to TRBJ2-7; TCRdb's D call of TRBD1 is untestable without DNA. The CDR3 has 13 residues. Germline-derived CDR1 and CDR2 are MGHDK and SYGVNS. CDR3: CASGGLLSYEQYF.

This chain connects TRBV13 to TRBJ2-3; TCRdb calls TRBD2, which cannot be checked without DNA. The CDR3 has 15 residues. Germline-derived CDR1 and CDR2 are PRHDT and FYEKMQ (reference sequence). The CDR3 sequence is CASRTSGMRTDTQYF.

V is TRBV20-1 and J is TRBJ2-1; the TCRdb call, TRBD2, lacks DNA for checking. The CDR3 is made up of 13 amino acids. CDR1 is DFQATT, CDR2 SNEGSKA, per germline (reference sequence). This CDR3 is CSADDSGYNEQFF.

The CDR3 spells CASSLASPYEQYF. The chain employs TRBV28 and TRBJ2-7. The CDR3 totals 13 residues. Looked up from germline, CDR1 is MDHEN and CDR2 is SYDVKM.

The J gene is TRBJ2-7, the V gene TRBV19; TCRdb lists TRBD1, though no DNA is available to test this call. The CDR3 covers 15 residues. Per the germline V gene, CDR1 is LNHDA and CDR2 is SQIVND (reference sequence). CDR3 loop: CASSIDFPKWDEQYF.

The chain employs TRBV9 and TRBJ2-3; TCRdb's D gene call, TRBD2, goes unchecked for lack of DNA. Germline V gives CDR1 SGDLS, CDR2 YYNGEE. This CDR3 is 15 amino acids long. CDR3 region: CASSVVEGRTDTQYF.